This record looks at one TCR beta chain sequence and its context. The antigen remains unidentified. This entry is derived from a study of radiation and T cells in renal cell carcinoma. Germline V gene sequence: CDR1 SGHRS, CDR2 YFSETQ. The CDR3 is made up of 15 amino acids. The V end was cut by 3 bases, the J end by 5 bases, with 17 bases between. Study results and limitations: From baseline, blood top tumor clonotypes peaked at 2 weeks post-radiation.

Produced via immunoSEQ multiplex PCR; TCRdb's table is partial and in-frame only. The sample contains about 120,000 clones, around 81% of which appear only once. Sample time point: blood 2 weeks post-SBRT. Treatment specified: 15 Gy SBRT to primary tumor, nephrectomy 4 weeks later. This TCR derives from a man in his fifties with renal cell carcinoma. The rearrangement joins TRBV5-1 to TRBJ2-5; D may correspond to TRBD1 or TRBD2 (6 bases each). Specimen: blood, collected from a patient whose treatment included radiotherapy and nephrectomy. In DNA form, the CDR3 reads TGCGCCAGCAGCTCGGGGGCAGGGTCCTCGGAGACCCAGTACTTC. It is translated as CASSSGAGSSETQYF.